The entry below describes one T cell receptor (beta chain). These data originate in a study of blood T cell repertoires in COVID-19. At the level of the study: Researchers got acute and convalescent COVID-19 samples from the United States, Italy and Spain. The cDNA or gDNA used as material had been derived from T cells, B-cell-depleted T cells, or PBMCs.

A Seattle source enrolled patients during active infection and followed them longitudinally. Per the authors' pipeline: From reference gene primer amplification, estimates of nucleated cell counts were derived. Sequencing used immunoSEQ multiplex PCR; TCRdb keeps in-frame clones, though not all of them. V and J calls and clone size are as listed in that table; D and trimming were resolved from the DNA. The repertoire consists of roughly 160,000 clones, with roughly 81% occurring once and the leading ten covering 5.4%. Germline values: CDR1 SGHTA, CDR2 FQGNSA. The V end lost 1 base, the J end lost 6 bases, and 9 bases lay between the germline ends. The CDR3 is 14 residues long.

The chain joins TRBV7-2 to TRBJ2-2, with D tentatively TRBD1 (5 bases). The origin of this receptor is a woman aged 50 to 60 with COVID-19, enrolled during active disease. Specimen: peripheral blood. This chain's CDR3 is CASSLEQAAGELFF. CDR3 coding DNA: TGTGCCAGCAGCTTAGAACAGGCGGCCGGGGAGCTGTTTTTT.